These 10 T cell receptor beta chains share one sample of origin, sequenced in a study of shared T cell receptors in the human thymus. Clones were sequenced by immunoSEQ multiplex PCR, and TCRdb holds only the in-frame ones, with some missing. This table has 700,000 or so clones, 70% to 90% appearing once. Separately, the same data were catalogued under a study of human thymus T cells.

Sequenced material: thymocytes. The receptors come from a girl under three years old with a congenital heart defect.

This chain uses TRBV19 with TRBJ2-1; 13 nucleotides match TRBD2. The CDR3 has 16 amino acids. Germline CDR1 reads LNHDA; CDR2 reads SQIVND (reference sequence). V dropped 5 bases and J dropped 8; count of bases not matched to a gene: 9. Written as DNA, the CDR3 is TGTGCCAGTAGTGGACTAGCGGGGGTCCCCGCGGATGAGCAGTTCTTC. Amino acid sequence: CASSGLAGVPADEQFF.

The chain has TRBV18 and TRBJ1-4; D ambiguous. Between the trimmed V and J ends, which lost 6 bases and 6 bases, there was a span of 20 bases. Germline V gives CDR1 KGHSH, CDR2 LQKENI. The CDR3 consists of 16 residues. The CDR3 DNA reads as TGTGCCAGCTCCCGAATCGCTGGGCCCCTGTATGAAAAACTGTTTTTT. Encoded protein: CASSRIAGPLYEKLFF. The full variable domain, in which reference TRBV18 and TRBJ1-4 provide the parts outside the CDR3, is NAGVMQNPRHLVRRRGQEARLRCSPMKGHSHVYWYRQLPEEGLKFMVYLQKENIIDESGMPKERFSAEFPKEGPSILRIQQVVRGDSAAYFCASSRIAGPLYEKLFFGSGTQLSVL.

The chain couples TRBV10-1 to TRBJ2-3; possible D gene TRBD1, 5 bases. Per the germline V gene, CDR1 is WNHNN and CDR2 is SYGVQD (reference sequence). This CDR3 is 13 amino acids long. V lost 6 bases and J 3 bases, leaving 10 bases between the germline ends. The CDR3 region is CASRGSGTDTQYF. DNA for the CDR3: TGCGCCAGCAGAGGATCAGGGACAGATACGCAGTATTTT.

V gene TRBV5-6 combines with J gene TRBJ2-1; 9 positions agree with TRBD2. Germline trimming cut 5 bases from V and 5 bases from J; bases unmatched to any gene: 20. This CDR3 is 19 amino acids long. Germline V lookup: CDR1 SGHDT, CDR2 YYEEEE. The CDR3 loop is CASRSSGDEQRPLDNEQFF. The CDR3, as DNA: TGTGCCAGCAGGTCTAGCGGGGACGAACAACGGCCCCTTGACAATGAGCAGTTCTTC.

The chain carries TRBV6-1 and TRBJ2-3; a possible D gene is TRBD2 (5 bases). The V end lost 3 bases, the J end lost 6 bases, and 19 bases lay between the germline ends. CDR1 is MNHNS, CDR2 SASEGT, per germline. The CDR3 is 16 amino acids. CDR3 DNA sequence: TGTGCCAGCAGTGACGACTATTTACGGCGTCCGGATACGCAGTATTTT. Translating gives CASSDDYLRRPDTQYF.

The chain couples TRBV6-5 to TRBJ2-1; D uncertain. The CDR3 covers 13 residues. The V end lost 8 bases, the J end lost 7 bases, and 15 bases lay between the germline ends. Germline loops: CDR1 MNHEY, CDR2 SVGAGI. The chain's CDR3 is CASYGAFGNEQFF. The CDR3 nucleotides are TGTGCCAGCTATGGAGCTTTCGGTAATGAGCAGTTCTTC.

This rearrangement joins TRBV7-6 to TRBJ2-6; 7 bases match TRBD1. Germline trimming cut 5 bases from V and 0 bases from J; bases unmatched to any gene: 4. Per germline, CDR1 SGHVS and CDR2 FNYEAQ. The CDR3 length is 16 residues. CDR3 region: CASSGRQGSGANVLTF. CDR3 nucleotide sequence: TGTGCCAGCAGCGGCCGACAGGGCTCTGGGGCCAACGTCCTGACTTTC.

The J gene is TRBJ2-1, the V gene TRBV4-2; D not certain. This CDR3 has 14 amino acids. Trimming removed 0 bases at V and 11 bases at J, with 14 bases between. CDR1 and CDR2 (germline): LGHNA, YNFKEQ. The CDR3 DNA reads TGTGCCAGCAGCCAAGACCCCCCAGGTACACAGCAGTTCTTC. This translates into CASSQDPPGTQQFF.

V usage is TRBV4-1 and J usage is TRBJ2-7; the D gene is possibly TRBD2 (6 bases). V shed 4 bases and J shed 7 bases, with 20 bases lying between them. There are 15 residues in the CDR3. Germline V lookup: CDR1 MGHRA, CDR2 YSYEKL. In DNA form, the CDR3 reads TGCGCCAGCAGCCCACGACAGTCCGGAGGGTTAGAGCAGTACTTC. As protein: CASSPRQSGGLEQYF.

The table lists this clone with a few counts. The V call is TRBV5-5, the J call TRBJ2-5, with D possibly being TRBD1 (5 bases). V lost 1 base and J 4 bases, leaving 26 bases between the germline ends. The CDR3 loop spans 19 amino acids. Germline V gives CDR1 SGHKS, CDR2 YYEKEE (reference sequence). CDR3 amino acids: CASSLRGLEQELPRETQYF. The CDR3 DNA is TGTGCCAGCAGCTTGAGGGGTCTAGAGCAAGAACTACCAAGAGAGACCCAGTACTTC. Supplemented by reference TRBV5-5 and TRBJ2-5, the full variable domain reads DAGVTQSPTHLIKTRGQQVTLRCSPISGHKSVSWYQQVLGQGPQFIFQYYEKEERGRGNFPDRFSARQFPNYSSELNVNALLLGDSALYLCASSLRGLEQELPRETQYFGPGTRLLVL.